This TCR beta chain emerged from a study of blood T cell repertoires in COVID-19. The wider study: Acute and convalescent COVID-19 specimens originated in the United States, Italy and Spain. In each case, the material was cDNA or gDNA derived from T cells, B-cell-depleted T cells, or PBMCs.

This clone was seen once. The length of the CDR3 is 16 residues. Germline CDR1 is LGHNA and CDR2 is YSLEER. Trimming left V 4 bases short and J 5 bases short, with 20 bases between. Seattle enrolled patients during active infection and tracked them longitudinally. Original analysis: The assay estimated nucleated cells by amplifying reference gene primers. Data came from immunoSEQ multiplex PCR; TCRdb stores just in-frame clones and leaves some out. The D gene and trimming were derived from the DNA, and the V and J assignments and clone size from that table. The table has more than 300,000 clones, roughly 90% seen once; the top ten hold under 1.1%.

Sequenced material: peripheral blood. This receptor was taken from a woman in her thirties or forties with COVID-19, enrolled during active disease. The chain combines TRBV4-3 with TRBJ2-5, with a possible D match to TRBD2 (6 bases). The CDR3 spells CASSRDSRGNYETQYF. The CDR3 DNA follows: TGCGCCAGCAGCCGTGACTCGCGGGGTAATTACGAGACCCAGTACTTC.